The text below deals with one TCR beta chain. The antigen it recognizes is unknown. Per-base qualities were not stored, and no clone one base away is much larger. Taken from cysteine to phenylalanine, the CDR3 has 16 residues. Of the read, only the CDR3 DNA is kept; its 48 bases are in frame from base 1. Deletion took 5 bases off V and 8 bases off J, with a span of 24 bases between the germline ends. Via the germline V gene, CDR1 is SGHAT and CDR2 FQNNGV. Genomic DNA underwent TCRB CDR3 sequencing using the immunoSEQ assay. The paper's processing steps were these. Analyses were restricted to productive TCRB rearrangements. Defining a clone by its unique TCRB CDR3 sequence, the study calculated clonality as a productive clonality index derived from Shannon entropy. Repertoire overlap for a pair of samples was computed from each clone's template counts relative to total templates per sample. V-gene usage from TCRB sequencing and V-gene usage measured by flow cytometry were correlated (Spearman r of around 0.6). This immuneACCESS table, as held by TCRdb, lists in-frame sequences with V and J called but not all clones. Of the missing ones, under half trace to an unresolved V gene in checked studies; the others have no known cause. The DNA was the basis for D and trimming; V, J and clone size are from that table. The table for this sample lists about 36,000 clones; under 90% of them were counted only once. The top ten hold around 3% of the sample.

These data are taken from a study of somatic mutations in cytotoxic T cells in rheumatoid arthritis (dated by TCRdb to the late 2010s). With regard to the full study: Some V beta antibody-stained T-cell populations were flow-sorted on a FACSAria II or Sony SH800 at nearly 100% purity, and sorted V beta1+ cells also underwent TCRB sequencing. Whether expanded CD8+ T-cell clones in untreated, newly diagnosed rheumatoid arthritis carry somatic mutations was the study question, and clonality was characterized with TCRB deep sequencing. Median age was essentially the same in the patient group and the control group. TCRB deep sequencing covered some 60 patients with rheumatoid arthritis along with 15 to 20 healthy controls.

The investigation overall reported the following: CD8+ T-cell clonality did not differ significantly between rheumatoid arthritis patients and age-matched healthy controls. No adjustment for multiple comparisons was made for the slight TRBV07 underrepresentation in patients. The largest CD8+ clone made up more than 20% of CD8+ cells in about an eighth of the roughly 60 patients, and blood and synovial fluid shared several identical CD8+ TCRB sequences. The expanded CD8+ clones had unknown antigen targets, and not appearing in virus-specific databases did not rule out that they were virus-specific. An increase of CD8+ clonality with age was seen in patients (Spearman r=0.49) but not in healthy controls.

Healthy controls were 20 blood donors whose buffy coats were used, with a median age of about 58 years (range roughly 20-75) and around 55% female. CD4+ and CD8+ cells were isolated by positive magnetic bead selection on an AutoMACS, and purity was checked by flow cytometry. Peripheral blood mononuclear cells were obtained using density gradient separation with Ficoll-Paque PLUS. DNA from CD4-enriched, CD8-enriched or PBMC samples was extracted using Nucleospin Tissue or Tissue XS kits and then quantified on a Qubit 2.0 fluorometer. Source material: CD8+ T cells sorted from blood. In this chain, TRBV11-2 is recombined with TRBJ2-5; the D gene cannot be resolved beyond TRBD1 or TRBD2, each matching 5 bases. The receptor's source is a man in his forties or fifties in good health. The CDR3 in this case is CASSLGTVEILETQYF. The sequenced DNA: TGTGCCAGCAGCCTCGGGACGGTAGAAATTTTGGAAACCCAGTACTTC.